One and the same sample provided the 11 T cell receptor beta chains below, sequenced in a study of blood T cell repertoires in COVID-19. Using immunoSEQ multiplex PCR, the repertoire was profiled, and TCRdb retains in-frame clones only, with some absent. The data contain a few hundred thousand clones, 85% of them singletons. Sequenced sample: peripheral blood. Every receptor here comes from a woman under 30 with acute or convalescent COVID-19.

This clone was recorded a few times. This CDR3 reads CASSPLLMAGQYGYTF. In DNA form, the CDR3 reads TGTGCCAGCAGCCCCCTCCTCATGGCAGGGCAATATGGCTACACCTTC. This chain joins TRBV28 and TRBJ1-2, with D possibly being TRBD1 (5 bases). Trimming took 6 bases from V and 5 from J, leaving 22 bases between them. The CDR3 has 16 residues. The V gene's germline CDR1 is MDHEN and CDR2 SYDVKM.

This chain joins TRBV7-7 and TRBJ2-7, with a possible D match to TRBD2 (6 bases). Looked up from germline, CDR1 is SSHAT and CDR2 is FNYEAQ (reference sequence). Trimming removed 2 bases at V and 3 bases at J, with 8 bases between. There are 13 residues in the CDR3. CDR3 sequence reads: CASSLSAGYEQYF. CDR3 DNA: TGTGCCAGCAGCTTATCAGCGGGCTACGAGCAGTACTTC.

The rearrangement links TRBV10-2 to TRBJ1-4, with unresolved D. CDR1 and CDR2 (germline): WSHSY, SAAADI. There are 13 residues in the CDR3. V lost 4 bases, J lost 2 bases, and 5 bases lay in between. The CDR3 reads CASSVATNEKLFF. The CDR3, as DNA: TGCGCCAGCAGTGTAGCGACTAATGAAAAACTGTTTTTT.

The chain is built from TRBV6-6 and TRBJ2-1; 9 positions agree with TRBD1. V lost 4 bases to trimming and J lost 4 bases; unmatched junction nucleotides: 8. This CDR3 is 16 amino acids long. Germline V gene sequence: CDR1 MNHNY, CDR2 SVGAGI (reference sequence). The CDR3 here is CASSFSGQGEYNEQFF. DNA of the CDR3: TGTGCCAGCAGTTTTTCGGGACAGGGAGAGTACAATGAGCAGTTCTTC.

V gene TRBV5-1 combines with J gene TRBJ1-5; TRBD1 aligns across 8 bases. This CDR3 contains 14 residues. The junction had 8 bases not matched to a gene; V was cut back by 5 bases and J by 7 bases. Germline V gene data show CDR1 as SGHRS and CDR2 as YFSETQ. The CDR3 nucleotides read TGCGCCAGCAGTCCAGGGGGCTATGAGCAGCCCCAGCATTTT. Its protein is CASSPGGYEQPQHF.

The rearrangement uses TRBV7-6 and TRBJ1-2; unclear D gene. The CDR3 has 14 amino acids. V was pared by 5 bases and J by 2 bases, with 12 bases between. The germline gives CDR1 SGHVS, CDR2 FNYEAQ. CDR3 region: CASSPAPGNYGYTF. In DNA form, the CDR3 reads TGTGCCAGCAGCCCCGCGCCGGGGAACTATGGCTACACCTTC.

The chain has TRBV18 and TRBJ2-7; no clear D. Germline CDR1 KGHSH, CDR2 LQKENI. The CDR3 sequence is 14 residues long. Trimming cost V 4 bases and J 2 bases, with 12 bases left between them. CDR3: CASSRDWQTYEQYF. The CDR3 DNA follows: TGTGCCAGCTCACGAGACTGGCAAACCTACGAGCAGTACTTC.

Details on this clone: The same CDR3 also results from other DNA sequences found in this sample. The rearrangement links TRBV3-1 (or the pseudogene TRBV3-2) to TRBJ1-5; D uncertain. Germline CDR1 is LGHDT and CDR2 is YNNKEL (reference sequence). V was pared by 0 bases and J by 5 bases, with 8 bases between. The CDR3 is made up of 14 amino acids. The CDR3 DNA is TGTGCCAGCAGCCAAGATACGGGATATCAGCCCCAGCATTTT. This codes for CASSQDTGYQPQHF.

This chain uses TRBV6-6 with TRBJ1-3; TRBD1 agrees at 7 bases. Germline V gene lookup returns CDR1 MNHNY and CDR2 SVGAGI (reference sequence). V shed 4 bases and J 1 base; nucleotides not matched to a gene: 7. The CDR3 runs to 16 residues. CDR3 DNA sequence: TGTGCCAGCAGTTCCGACAGGGTAGCTTCTGGAAACACCATATATTTT. Amino acids: CASSSDRVASGNTIYF.

The chain joins TRBV9 to TRBJ2-3; 8 bases match TRBD2. Germline CDR1 reads SGDLS; CDR2 reads YYNGEE. With V trimmed by 4 bases and J by 1 base, 5 bases remained unmatched. The CDR3 consists of 15 residues. CDR3 protein: CASSPSGGRTDTQYF. For the CDR3, the DNA is TGTGCCAGCAGCCCAAGCGGGGGCCGCACAGATACGCAGTATTTT.

CDR3 protein: CASSSSRGTGNQPQHF. The CDR3 region has the DNA TGTGCCAGCAGCTCCTCGAGGGGGACGGGCAATCAGCCCCAGCATTTT. The chain combines TRBV5-6 with TRBJ1-5; D possibly corresponds to TRBD1 (6 bases). V lost 3 bases, J lost 2 bases, and 15 bases lay in between. The germline gives CDR1 SGHDT, CDR2 YYEEEE. The CDR3 contains 16 residues.